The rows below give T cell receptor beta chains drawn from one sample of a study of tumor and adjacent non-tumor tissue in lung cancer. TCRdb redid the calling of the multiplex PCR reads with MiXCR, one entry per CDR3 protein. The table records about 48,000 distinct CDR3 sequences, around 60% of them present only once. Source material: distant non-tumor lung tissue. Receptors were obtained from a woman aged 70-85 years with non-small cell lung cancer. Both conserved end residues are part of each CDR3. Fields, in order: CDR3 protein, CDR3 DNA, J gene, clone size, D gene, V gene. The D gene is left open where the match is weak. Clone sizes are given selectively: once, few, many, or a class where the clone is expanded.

cdr3_aa: CASSLQDAQKTQYF; cdr3_nt: TGTGCCAGCAGCTTGCAGGACGCCCAAAAGACCCAGTACTTC; j_call: TRBJ2-5; clone_size: .; d_call: .; v_call: TRBV5-4
cdr3_aa: CASTPGTSGGSSYNEQFF; cdr3_nt: TGTGCCAGCACTCCCGGGACTAGCGGGGGCAGCTCCTACAATGAGCAGTTCTTC; j_call: TRBJ2-1; clone_size: many; d_call: TRBD2; v_call: TRBV6-2/TRBV6-3
cdr3_aa: CASSELRAGGPSGDTQYF; cdr3_nt: TGTGCCAGCAGTGAATTGAGGGCGGGAGGGCCCTCGGGAGATACGCAGTATTTT; j_call: TRBJ2-3; clone_size: many; d_call: TRBD2; v_call: TRBV6-1
cdr3_aa: CSGLLGATYDCTF; cdr3_nt: .; j_call: TRBJ1-2; clone_size: .; d_call: .; v_call: TRBV29-1
cdr3_aa: CASSYFSRGEQFF; cdr3_nt: TGTGCCAGCAGTTACTTTTCCCGGGGTGAACAATTCTTC; j_call: TRBJ2-1; clone_size: .; d_call: .; v_call: TRBV11-1
cdr3_aa: CASSLAGGPVADTQYF; cdr3_nt: TGTGCCAGCAGTTTGGCGGGGGGGCCGGTCGCAGATACGCAGTATTTT; j_call: TRBJ2-3; clone_size: .; d_call: TRBD2; v_call: TRBV12-3/TRBV12-4
cdr3_aa: CASTERWDRSYEQYF; cdr3_nt: TGTGCCAGCACAGAAAGGTGGGACAGGAGCTACGAGCAGTACTTC; j_call: TRBJ2-7; clone_size: .; d_call: TRBD1; v_call: TRBV6-1
cdr3_aa: CASILASGSYNEHSF; cdr3_nt: TGTGCCAGCATCTTAGCTAGCGGGAGCTACAATGAGCATTCCTTC; j_call: TRBJ2-1; clone_size: .; d_call: TRBD2; v_call: TRBV11-3
cdr3_aa: CASRTGPYGYTF; cdr3_nt: TGTGCCAGCAGAACAGGGCCCTATGGCTACACCTTC; j_call: TRBJ1-2; clone_size: many; d_call: .; v_call: TRBV28
cdr3_aa: CASSPEETQYF; cdr3_nt: TGTGCCAGCAGCCCGGAAGAGACCCAGTACTTC; j_call: TRBJ2-5; clone_size: many; d_call: .; v_call: TRBV5-8
cdr3_aa: CASRLGAGGTDTQYF; cdr3_nt: TGTGCCAGCAGGCTAGGGGCAGGGGGAACGGATACGCAGTATTTT; j_call: TRBJ2-3; clone_size: .; d_call: TRBD1; v_call: TRBV11-2
cdr3_aa: CANSLGTSGSGSYEQYF; cdr3_nt: TGCGCCAACAGCCTGGGGACTAGCGGTAGTGGTTCGTACGAGCAGTACTTC; j_call: TRBJ2-7; clone_size: .; d_call: TRBD2; v_call: TRBV4-1
cdr3_aa: CASSTIGRVITDTQYF; cdr3_nt: TGTGCCAGCAGTACTATCGGGAGGGTCATCACAGATACGCAGTATTTT; j_call: TRBJ2-3; clone_size: .; d_call: TRBD2; v_call: TRBV12-3/TRBV12-4
cdr3_aa: CASSEKLVEGDTQYF; cdr3_nt: TGTGCCAGCAGTGAAAAGCTGGTTGAAGGAGATACGCAGTATTTT; j_call: TRBJ2-3; clone_size: many; d_call: .; v_call: TRBV6-1
cdr3_aa: CASSDRVGGGEETQYF; cdr3_nt: TGTGCCAGCAGTGACAGGGTTGGCGGGGGCGAAGAGACCCAGTACTTC; j_call: TRBJ2-5; clone_size: few; d_call: .; v_call: TRBV2
cdr3_aa: CGAPSGTSGRAGHEQFF; cdr3_nt: TGCGGCGCGCCATCCGGGACTAGCGGGAGAGCGGGCCATGAGCAGTTCTTC; j_call: TRBJ2-1; clone_size: .; d_call: TRBD2; v_call: TRBV29-1
cdr3_aa: CASSPPGAVVEKLFF; cdr3_nt: TGTGCCAGCAGCCCTCCAGGGGCAGTCGTTGAAAAACTGTTTTTT; j_call: TRBJ1-4; clone_size: medium-sized; d_call: .; v_call: TRBV5-4
cdr3_aa: CASKGRDYGNEQFF; cdr3_nt: TGTGCCAGCAAAGGCCGGGACTATGGAAATGAGCAGTTCTTC; j_call: TRBJ2-1; clone_size: few; d_call: TRBD2; v_call: TRBV13
cdr3_aa: CASSPLRDSKPYKQYF; cdr3_nt: TGTGCCAGCAGTCCTCTCCGGGATAGTAAACCCTACAAGCAGTACTTC; j_call: TRBJ2-7; clone_size: .; d_call: .; v_call: TRBV6-5
cdr3_aa: CASSSTGVSGYTF; cdr3_nt: TGTGCCAGCAGCTCGACAGGGGTTTCTGGCTACACCTTC; j_call: TRBJ1-2; clone_size: many; d_call: TRBD1; v_call: TRBV11-2
cdr3_aa: CARSRLGGLVETQYF; cdr3_nt: TGTGCCAGAAGCCGCTTGGGGGGTCTGGTTGAGACCCAGTACTTC; j_call: TRBJ2-5; clone_size: .; d_call: .; v_call: TRBV5-6
cdr3_aa: CASRSWRGSGYNEQFF; cdr3_nt: TGTGCCAGCAGATCATGGAGGGGTAGCGGCTACAACGAGCAGTTCTTC; j_call: TRBJ2-1; clone_size: .; d_call: .; v_call: TRBV6-2/TRBV6-3
cdr3_aa: CRGSRGDTEAFF; cdr3_nt: TGCCGGGGAAGTAGGGGGGACACTGAAGCTTTCTTT; j_call: TRBJ1-1; clone_size: few; d_call: .; v_call: TRBV20-1
cdr3_aa: CASSEAGQGFNEKLFF; cdr3_nt: TGTGCCAGCAGTGAAGCTGGACAGGGGTTTAATGAAAAACTGTTTTTT; j_call: TRBJ1-4; clone_size: few; d_call: TRBD1; v_call: TRBV2
cdr3_aa: CSARQERDRGITDTQYF; cdr3_nt: TGCAGTGCTAGGCAAGAGAGGGACAGAGGGATCACAGATACGCAGTATTTT; j_call: TRBJ2-3; clone_size: many; d_call: TRBD1; v_call: TRBV20-1
cdr3_aa: CSVVTQLQETQYF; cdr3_nt: TGCAGCGTTGTGACACAACTTCAAGAGACCCAGTACTTC; j_call: TRBJ2-5; clone_size: once; d_call: .; v_call: TRBV29-1
cdr3_aa: CASSFGENGEIQYF; cdr3_nt: TGTGCCAGCAGTTTTGGGGAAAATGGAGAGATCCAGTACTTC; j_call: TRBJ2-5; clone_size: .; d_call: .; v_call: TRBV12-3/TRBV12-4
cdr3_aa: CASSLDGLVQDTQYF; cdr3_nt: TGTGCCAGCAGCTTAGATGGGCTAGTCCAAGATACGCAGTATTTT; j_call: TRBJ2-3; clone_size: many; d_call: .; v_call: TRBV11-2
cdr3_aa: CSVRGRRGSSQETQYF; cdr3_nt: TGCAGTGTTAGAGGACGAAGGGGGTCGAGCCAAGAGACCCAGTACTTC; j_call: TRBJ2-5; clone_size: .; d_call: .; v_call: TRBV20-1
cdr3_aa: CASRLGSGANTGELFF; cdr3_nt: TGCGCCAGCAGATTGGGGAGCGGAGCGAATACCGGGGAGCTGTTTTTT; j_call: TRBJ2-2; clone_size: .; d_call: .; v_call: TRBV5-1
cdr3_aa: CAWARLANTGELFF; cdr3_nt: TGTGCCTGGGCGCGGTTGGCGAACACCGGGGAGCTGTTTTTT; j_call: TRBJ2-2; clone_size: many; d_call: .; v_call: TRBV30
cdr3_aa: CASTKIGNTEAFF; cdr3_nt: TGTGCCAGCACCAAAATAGGAAACACTGAAGCTTTCTTT; j_call: TRBJ1-1; clone_size: .; d_call: .; v_call: TRBV6-1
cdr3_aa: CASNMRVDGGEAFF; cdr3_nt: TGTGCCAGCAACATGAGGGTAGACGGTGGCGAAGCTTTCTTT; j_call: TRBJ1-1; clone_size: once; d_call: .; v_call: TRBV5-5
cdr3_aa: CASSLMPGGYNVQLF; cdr3_nt: TGTGCCAGCAGCTTGATGCCGGGGGGGTACAATGTGCAGCTCTTC; j_call: TRBJ2-1; clone_size: .; d_call: TRBD2; v_call: TRBV5-4
cdr3_aa: CARSWLESYEQYF; cdr3_nt: TGTGCCAGGAGTTGGCTGGAGTCCTATGAGCAGTACTTC; j_call: TRBJ2-7; clone_size: .; d_call: .; v_call: TRBV6-5
cdr3_aa: CASDNEQFF; cdr3_nt: TGTGCCAGTGACAATGAGCAGTTCTTC; j_call: TRBJ2-1; clone_size: .; d_call: .; v_call: TRBV28
cdr3_aa: CTSSYGSAHYGYTF; cdr3_nt: TGTACCAGCAGTTACGGTTCAGCCCACTATGGCTACACCTTC; j_call: TRBJ1-2; clone_size: .; d_call: .; v_call: TRBV6-5
cdr3_aa: CASSQRWPDTQYF; cdr3_nt: TGCGCCAGCAGCCAAAGATGGCCGGATACTCAGTATTTT; j_call: TRBJ2-3; clone_size: .; d_call: .; v_call: TRBV4-1
cdr3_aa: CASSYSMIAGAYEQYF; cdr3_nt: TGTGCCAGCAGTTACTCGATGATAGCGGGGGCCTACGAGCAGTACTTC; j_call: TRBJ2-7; clone_size: many; d_call: TRBD2; v_call: TRBV6-2/TRBV6-3
cdr3_aa: CASSTGTGSSGNTIYF; cdr3_nt: TGCGCCAGCAGCACCGGGACAGGGAGCTCTGGAAACACCATATATTTT; j_call: TRBJ1-3; clone_size: .; d_call: TRBD1; v_call: TRBV5-1
cdr3_aa: CASSRVSQGVDTEAFF; cdr3_nt: TGCGCCAGCAGCCGAGTGAGTCAGGGTGTTGACACTGAAGCTTTCTTT; j_call: TRBJ1-1; clone_size: .; d_call: .; v_call: TRBV4-1
cdr3_aa: CASSWGGQVYGYTF; cdr3_nt: TGTGCCAGCAGTTGGGGGGGACAGGTCTATGGCTACACCTTC; j_call: TRBJ1-2; clone_size: .; d_call: TRBD1; v_call: TRBV6-5
cdr3_aa: CSVPGAQRGTGKLFF; cdr3_nt: TGCAGCGTCCCCGGGGCGCAAAGAGGGACCGGGAAGCTGTTTTTT; j_call: TRBJ2-2; clone_size: .; d_call: .; v_call: TRBV29-1
cdr3_aa: CASSLGRSGDTDTQYF; cdr3_nt: TGTGCCAGCAGCTTAGGTCGGTCGGGAGACACAGATACGCAGTATTTT; j_call: TRBJ2-3; clone_size: many; d_call: .; v_call: TRBV11-2
cdr3_aa: CASSLEGQDYEQYF; cdr3_nt: TGTGCCAGCAGCTTGGAGGGACAGGACTACGAGCAGTACTTC; j_call: TRBJ2-7; clone_size: many; d_call: TRBD1; v_call: TRBV13
cdr3_aa: CASSPAVGYDYTF; cdr3_nt: TGTGCCAGCAGCCCCGCGGTAGGGTATGACTACACCTTC; j_call: TRBJ1-2; clone_size: .; d_call: .; v_call: TRBV11-2
cdr3_aa: CTSRTGQGGYEQYF; cdr3_nt: TGCACCAGCAGGACGGGACAGGGAGGCTACGAGCAGTACTTC; j_call: TRBJ2-7; clone_size: .; d_call: TRBD1; v_call: TRBV6-5
cdr3_aa: CASGYLSRSKQFF; cdr3_nt: TGTGCCAGCGGTTACCTTTCCCGGAGTAAGCAGTTCTTC; j_call: TRBJ2-1; clone_size: .; d_call: .; v_call: TRBV11-1